This TCR beta chain was identified in a study of technical replicates of blood from four donors. The data were produced by immunoSEQ multiplex PCR, yet TCRdb's version contains in-frame clones alone and is incomplete. The sample has around 76,000 clones; 95% to 98% are singletons. Only one count was recorded for this clone. The CDR3 is 12 amino acids. V lost 4 bases, J lost 6 bases, and 3 bases stayed unmatched. Germline V gene sequence: CDR1 SGHDT, CDR2 YYEEEE. The receptor was isolated from a human donor in good health. The chain links TRBV5-6 to TRBJ1-2; 7 bases align to TRBD1. The specimen was T cells isolated from PBMCs. CDR3 loop: CASSPTGNGYTF. The CDR3 DNA reads as TGTGCCAGCAGCCCGACAGGGAATGGCTACACCTTC.